One T cell receptor (beta chain) is described in this entry. Its specificity is not known. CDR1 MDHEN and CDR2 SYDVKM come from the germline V gene. CDR3 length equals 13 residues. The authors prepared UMI-labeled TRB cDNA libraries by 5' RACE. For each CDR3 protein, TCRdb gives one entry from its re-call of the 5' RACE reads, without DNA. Its table lists about 120,000 distinct CDR3 sequences. The sorting of each CD8+ T cell subset was done in triplicate, at more than 250,000 cells each. This specimen comes from a study of CXCR3-negative and CXCR3-positive naive CD8 T cells. Study findings and constraints: CXCR3-positive naive cells had more hydrophobic TRB CDR3s than CXCR3-negative naive cells.

The receptor was isolated from a human donor in good health. Some clones in this sample may be carry-over from other donors' samples. What was sequenced was naive CXCR3+ CD8+ T cells from blood. Subset specified: CD45RO-CCR7+CD27+CD95- naive CD8+ T cells expressing CXCR3 (TNR3+). J is TRBJ2-2 and V is TRBV28; TCRdb's D call, TRBD1, is unchecked because there is no DNA. This CDR3 reads CASDPGFTGELFF.